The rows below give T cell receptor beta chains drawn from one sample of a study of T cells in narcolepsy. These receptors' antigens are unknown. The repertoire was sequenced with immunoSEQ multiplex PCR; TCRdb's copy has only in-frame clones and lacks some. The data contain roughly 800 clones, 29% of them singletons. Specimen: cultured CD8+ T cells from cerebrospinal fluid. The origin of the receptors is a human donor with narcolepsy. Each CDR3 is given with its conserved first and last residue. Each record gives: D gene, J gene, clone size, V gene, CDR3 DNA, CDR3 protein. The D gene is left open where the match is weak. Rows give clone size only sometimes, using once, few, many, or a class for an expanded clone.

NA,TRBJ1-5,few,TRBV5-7,TGTGCCAGCAGCCAAGGACAGACACCCCAGCCCCAGCATTTT,CASSQGQTPQPQHF
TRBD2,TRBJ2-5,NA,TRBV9,TGTGCCAGCAGCCATACCCGACTAGCGGGCGACCAAGAGACCCAGTACTTC,CASSHTRLAGDQETQYF
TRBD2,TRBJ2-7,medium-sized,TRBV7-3,TGTGCCAGCAGCTTACTAGCGGGGACCTACGAGCAGTACTTC,CASSLLAGTYEQYF
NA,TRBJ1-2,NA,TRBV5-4,TGTGCCAGCAGGGTGGAAGGTGTTCACTATGGCTACACCTTC,CASRVEGVHYGYTF
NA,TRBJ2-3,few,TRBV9,TGTGCCAGCAGCGTAGGCAGGAACACAGATACGCAGTATTTT,CASSVGRNTDTQYF
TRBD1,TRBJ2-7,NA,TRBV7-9,TGTGCCAGCAGCTTAGTCGCAGGGGGCGACGAGCAGTACTTC,CASSLVAGGDEQYF
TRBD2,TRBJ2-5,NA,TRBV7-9,TGTGCCAGCAGCTTAGGCGGGGGGGCCAGAGAGACCCAGTACTTC,CASSLGGGARETQYF
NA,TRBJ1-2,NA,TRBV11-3,TGTGCCAGCAGCTTAGGGGTAGTGGGGGTAAACTATGGCTACACCTTC,CASSLGVVGVNYGYTF
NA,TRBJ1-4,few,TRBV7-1,TGTGCCAGCAGCTTTTCGGCCGGACCCTTGTTTTTT,CASSFSAGPLFF
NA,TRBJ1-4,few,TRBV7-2,TGTGCCAGCAGCTTTTCGGCCGGACCCTTGTTTTTT,CASSFSAGPLFF
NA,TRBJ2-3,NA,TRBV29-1,TGCAGCGTTGACCTTGGCGGGGGCCGTGTTGTTACGCAGTATTTT,CSVDLGGGRVVTQYF
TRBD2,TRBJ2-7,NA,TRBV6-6,TGTGCCAGCAGCCAAGTCGGGGGGGGCTACGAGCAGTACTTC,CASSQVGGGYEQYF
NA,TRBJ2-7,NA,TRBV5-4,TGTGCCAGCAGTTACTCGATGGGCAGCCTCGAGCAGTACTTC,CASSYSMGSLEQYF
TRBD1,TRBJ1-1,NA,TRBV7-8,TGTGCCAGCAGCTTAGCGCTAACAGGGGGGGACACTGAAGCTTTCTTT,CASSLALTGGDTEAFF
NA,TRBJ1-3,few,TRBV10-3,TGCGCCAGCAGGGAGGCGGGCTCTGGAAACACCATATATTTT,CASREAGSGNTIYF
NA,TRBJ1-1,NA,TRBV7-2,TGTGCCAGCAGCTTAGCGGGGGCGAACACTGAAGCTTTCTTT,CASSLAGANTEAFF
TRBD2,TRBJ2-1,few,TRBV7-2,TGTGCCAGCAGCTTAGGCGGGGGGGCCTACAATGAGCAGTTCTTC,CASSLGGGAYNEQFF
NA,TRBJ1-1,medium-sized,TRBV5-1,TGCGCCAGCGCGGAGGAAGAGAACACTGAAGCTTTCTTT,CASAEEENTEAFF
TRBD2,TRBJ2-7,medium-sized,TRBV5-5,TGTGCCAGCAGCGGGACTAGCGGGGGCCAGGGCTACGAGCAGTACTTC,CASSGTSGGQGYEQYF
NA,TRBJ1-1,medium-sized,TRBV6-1,TGTGCCAGCAGTGAAGTGCCAGTTAACACTGAAGCTTTCTTT,CASSEVPVNTEAFF
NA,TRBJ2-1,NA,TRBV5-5,TGTGCCAGCAGCCAACGGGTGGGCAATGAGCAGTTCTTC,CASSQRVGNEQFF
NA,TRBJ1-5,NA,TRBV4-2,TGTGCCAGCAGCCAAGGACAGACACCCCAGCCCCAGCATTTT,CASSQGQTPQPQHF
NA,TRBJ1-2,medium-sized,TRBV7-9,TGTGCCAGCAGCTTAGATGTGGGAGGATACTATGGCTACACCTTC,CASSLDVGGYYGYTF
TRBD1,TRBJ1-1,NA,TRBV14,TGTGCCAGCAGAACCACAGGGGGCTTAACTGAAGCTTTCTTT,CASRTTGGLTEAFF
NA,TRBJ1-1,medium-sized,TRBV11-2,TGTGCCAGCAGCTACTCTTTCTCGATGAACACTGAAGCTTTCTTT,CASSYSFSMNTEAFF
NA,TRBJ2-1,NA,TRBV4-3,TGCGCCAGCGGATTTCGGCCGAGCTCCTACAATGAGCAGTTCTTC,CASGFRPSSYNEQFF
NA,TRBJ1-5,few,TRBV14,TGTGCCAGCAGCCAAGGACAGACACCCCAGCCCCAGCATTTT,CASSQGQTPQPQHF
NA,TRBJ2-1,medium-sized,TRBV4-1,TGCGCCAGCGGATTTCGGCCGAGCTCCTACAATGAGCAGTTCTTC,CASGFRPSSYNEQFF
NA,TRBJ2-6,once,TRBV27,TGTGCCAGCAGTGCTTGTATTCCTGGCTACAAAGTCGGGCTACAAAGTCGGGCCAACGTCCTGACTTTC,CASSACIPGYKVGLQSRANVLTF
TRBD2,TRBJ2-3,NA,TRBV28,TGTGCCAGCGGGGGGACTAGCGGGGAGTGGGTCACGCAGTATTTT,CASGGTSGEWVTQYF
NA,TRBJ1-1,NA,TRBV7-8,TGTGCCAGCAGCTTAGGGGGGGCCGACGAAGCTTTCTTT,CASSLGGADEAFF
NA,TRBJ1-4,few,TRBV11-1,TGTGCCAGCAGCTTTTCGGCCGGACCCTTGTTTTTT,CASSFSAGPLFF
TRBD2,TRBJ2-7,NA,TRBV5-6,TGTGCCAGCAGCGGGACTAGCGGGGGCCAGGGCTACGAGCAGTACTTC,CASSGTSGGQGYEQYF
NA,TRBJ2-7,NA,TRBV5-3,TGTGCCAGCACCCCTTCAGGGAACCCAACCTACGAGCAGTACTTC,CASTPSGNPTYEQYF
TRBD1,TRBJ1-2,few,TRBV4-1,TGTGCCAGCAGCCAGCAGGGGGCGGAAGGCTACACCTTC,CASSQQGAEGYTF
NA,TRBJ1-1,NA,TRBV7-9,TGTGCCAGCAGCCCCGCCGGGACATTTGAAGCTTTCTTT,CASSPAGTFEAFF
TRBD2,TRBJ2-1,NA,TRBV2,TGTGCCTCGACTAGCGACTACAATGAGCAGTTCTTC,CASTSDYNEQFF
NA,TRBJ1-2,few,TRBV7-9,TGTGCCAGCAGCTTGAGGCTGCTAAACTATGGCTACACCTTC,CASSLRLLNYGYTF
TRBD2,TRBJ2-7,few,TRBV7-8,TGTGCCAGCAGCGGGACTAGCGGGGGCCAGGGCTACGAGCAGTACTTC,CASSGTSGGQGYEQYF
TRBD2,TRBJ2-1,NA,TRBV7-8,TGTGCCAGCAGCTTAGGCGGGGGGGCCTACAATGAGCAGTTCTTC,CASSLGGGAYNEQFF
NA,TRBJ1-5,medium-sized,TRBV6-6,TGTGCCAGCAGTTACTCGATTGGTGAAGATCAGCCCCAGCATTTT,CASSYSIGEDQPQHF